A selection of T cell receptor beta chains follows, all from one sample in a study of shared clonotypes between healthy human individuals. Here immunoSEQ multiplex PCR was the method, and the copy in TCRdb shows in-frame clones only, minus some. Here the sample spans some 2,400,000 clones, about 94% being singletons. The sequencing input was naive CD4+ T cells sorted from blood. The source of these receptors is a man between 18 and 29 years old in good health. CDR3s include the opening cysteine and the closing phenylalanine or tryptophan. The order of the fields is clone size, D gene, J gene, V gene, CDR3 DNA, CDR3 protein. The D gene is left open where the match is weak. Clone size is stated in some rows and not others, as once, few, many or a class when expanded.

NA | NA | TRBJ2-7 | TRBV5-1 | TGCGCCAGCAGCCTGGCGGGACAGTCCTACGAGCAGTACTTC | CASSLAGQSYEQYF
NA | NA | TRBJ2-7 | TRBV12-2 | TGTGCAAGTCGCTTAGGTCCCCATGGTGGATACGAGCAGTACTTC | CASRLGPHGGYEQYF
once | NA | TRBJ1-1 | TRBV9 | TGTGCCAGCAGCATCACCGGGACGGTGAACACTGAAGCTTTCTTT | CASSITGTVNTEAFF
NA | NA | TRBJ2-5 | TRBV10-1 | TGCGCCAGCAGTGACGGGACGACCCGGGAGACCCAGTACTTC | CASSDGTTRETQYF
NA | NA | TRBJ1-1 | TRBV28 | TGTGCCAGCAGTTTAGGGATAGGGTGGGTTACTGAAGCTTTCTTT | CASSLGIGWVTEAFF
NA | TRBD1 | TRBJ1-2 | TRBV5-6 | TGTGCCAGCAGCACCCTCGACAGGGTGAGGGGCTACACCTTC | CASSTLDRVRGYTF
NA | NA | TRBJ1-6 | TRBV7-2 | TGTGCCAGCAGCTCGTGGGGGGAAAACTCACCCCTCCACTTT | CASSSWGENSPLHF
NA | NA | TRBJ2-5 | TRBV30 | TGTGCCTGGAGGACTAGTCGAGAGACCCAGTACTTC | CAWRTSRETQYF
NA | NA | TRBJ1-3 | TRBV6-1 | TGTGCCAGCAGGGGAAGCGGGAACACCATATATTTT | CASRGSGNTIYF
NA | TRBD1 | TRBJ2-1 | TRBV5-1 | TGCGCCAGCAGCCGGACAGGGGAGGGCGAGCAGTTCTTC | CASSRTGEGEQFF
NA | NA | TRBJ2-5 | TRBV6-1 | TGTGCCAGCAGTGAATGGGGCAGCCAAGAGACCCAGTACTTC | CASSEWGSQETQYF
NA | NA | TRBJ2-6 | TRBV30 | TGTGCCTGGAGCCCGATGGGGCTCTCTGGGGCCAACGTCCTGACTTTC | CAWSPMGLSGANVLTF
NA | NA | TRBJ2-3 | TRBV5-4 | TGTGCCAGCAGCTTGGTTACAGGGCGAACAGAAGATACGCAGTATTTT | CASSLVTGRTEDTQYF
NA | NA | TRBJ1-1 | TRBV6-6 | TGTGCCAGCAGTTACTCCGGGGGTGGCACTGAAGCTTTCTTT | CASSYSGGGTEAFF
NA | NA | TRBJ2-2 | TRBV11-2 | TGTGCCAGCAGCTTTGTGATCACCGGGGAGCTGTTTTTT | CASSFVITGELFF
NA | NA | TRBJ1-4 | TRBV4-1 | TGCGCCAGCAGCCAATCTCTAGGGGTTCGAACTAATGAAAAACTGTTTTTT | CASSQSLGVRTNEKLFF
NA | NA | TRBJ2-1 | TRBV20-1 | TGCAGTGCTAGAGGGATTAATGAGCAGTTCTTC | CSARGINEQFF
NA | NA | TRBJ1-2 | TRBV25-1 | TGTGCCAGCAGTCTGGGGAACTATGGCTACACCTTC | CASSLGNYGYTF
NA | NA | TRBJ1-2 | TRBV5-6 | TGTGCCAGCAGCTTGAAGGGAGATGGCTACACCTTC | CASSLKGDGYTF
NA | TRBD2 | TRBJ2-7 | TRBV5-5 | TGTGCCAGCAGCCCCTCGGGACTAGCGGGAGGCTACGAGCAGTACTTC | CASSPSGLAGGYEQYF
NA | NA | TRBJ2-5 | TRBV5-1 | TGCGCCAGCAGCTTGGGTGGGTACCAAGAGACCCAGTACTTC | CASSLGGYQETQYF
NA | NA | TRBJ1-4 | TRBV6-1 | TGTGCCAGCAGTGGTCAGGGGATGGCTAATGAAAAACTGTTTTTT | CASSGQGMANEKLFF
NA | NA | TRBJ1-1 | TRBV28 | TGTGCCAGCAGTTTAGGCAGGGCCGATGGGAACACTGAAGCTTTCTTT | CASSLGRADGNTEAFF
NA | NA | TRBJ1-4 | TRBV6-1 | TGTGCCAGCAGCCCCTCAGGGGCGTTTCACGAAAAACTGTTTTTT | CASSPSGAFHEKLFF
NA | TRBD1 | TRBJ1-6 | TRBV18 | TGTGCCAGCTCCGTCGACAGGGTACACAATTCACCCCTCCACTTT | CASSVDRVHNSPLHF
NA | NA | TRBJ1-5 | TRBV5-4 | TGTGCCAGCAGCATAGGGCCAGCCCTCAATCAGCCCCAGCATTTT | CASSIGPALNQPQHF
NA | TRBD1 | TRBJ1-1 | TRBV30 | TGTGCCTGGAGTGACCCAGGGGGGAGCGCTTTCTTT | CAWSDPGGSAFF
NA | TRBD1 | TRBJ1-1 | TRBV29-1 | TGCAGCGTTGCACTGACAGGGGGGGGTGTACACACTGAAGCTTTCTTT | CSVALTGGGVHTEAFF
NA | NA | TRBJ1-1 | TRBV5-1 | TGCGCCAGCAGCTCAGGACCGGGTCGCAACACTGAAGCTTTCTTT | CASSSGPGRNTEAFF
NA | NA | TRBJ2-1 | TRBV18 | TGTGCCAGCTCACCATATTGGGCCAATGAGCAGTTCTTC | CASSPYWANEQFF